One sample yielded the 25 T cell receptor beta chains listed below, sequenced in a study of CD8 T cells in ankylosing spondylitis. One entry per CDR3 protein, called by TCRdb with MiXCR from the 5' RACE reads. The data contain some 120,000 distinct CDR3 sequences, roughly 6.6% of them singletons. Material for sequencing was blood, either unsorted or a sorted T cell fraction (not recorded which). The origin of the receptors is a male donor with ankylosing spondylitis or in good health (not recorded which).

This clonotype showed up many times. V usage is TRBV9 and J usage is TRBJ2-1; tentatively, D is TRBD1 (6 bases). CDR1 and CDR2 (germline): SGDLS, YYNGEE. Trimming cost V 0 bases and J 8 bases, with 15 bases left between them. The CDR3 consists of 15 residues. The CDR3 loop reads CASSVGAGRGHEQFF. The CDR3 DNA follows: TGTGCCAGCAGCGTAGGGGCTGGCAGGGGCCATGAGCAGTTCTTC.

This chain links TRBV20-1 with TRBJ1-1; possibly TRBD1 for D (6 bases). This CDR3 is built from 14 residues. V lost 0 bases to trimming and J lost 6 bases, with 14 bases between them. The germline gives CDR1 DFQATT, CDR2 SNEGSKA (reference sequence). The CDR3 DNA sequence: TGCAGTGCTAGAGATGTGCGGAGGGGGGCTGAAGCTTTCTTT. Its translation is CSARDVRRGAEAFF.

This clonotype appeared many times. The CDR3 loop is CASSPGLGSFGYTF. CDR3 DNA sequence: TGCGCCAGCAGCCCGGGGCTGGGAAGCTTTGGCTACACCTTC. V and J are TRBV5-1 and TRBJ1-2; the D gene is possibly TRBD1 (5 bases). The CDR3 runs to 14 residues. V was shortened by 4 bases and J by 7 bases, with 17 bases between the two germline ends. Germline CDR1 SGHRS, CDR2 YFSETQ.

This clonotype appeared many times. The chain links TRBV27 to TRBJ1-2, with D unclear. Germline assignment: CDR1 MNHEY and CDR2 SMNVEV (reference sequence). The CDR3 is 12 residues long. V dropped 4 bases and J dropped 5 bases, with 8 bases sitting between them. For the CDR3, the DNA is TGTGCCAGCAGTTCCGAGCGGTATGGCTACACCTTC. It specifies CASSSERYGYTF.

This clonotype was detected many times. The chain combines TRBV20-1 with TRBJ2-1; tentative D call: TRBD2 (6 bases). The V and J ends lost 5 bases and 0 bases respectively, with 8 bases between them. The CDR3 is 13 residues long. The germline V gene has CDR1 DFQATT and CDR2 SNEGSKA (reference sequence). CDR3 protein: CSAGGSSYNEQFF. In DNA form, the CDR3 reads TGCAGTGCTGGAGGGAGCTCCTACAATGAGCAGTTCTTC.

This clonotype was counted many times. This chain links TRBV7-2 with TRBJ2-1; 14 positions agree with TRBD2. Germline trimming cut 5 bases from V and 6 bases from J; bases unmatched to any gene: 6. CDR3 size: 16 residues. CDR1 SGHTA and CDR2 FQGNSA come from the germline V gene. The CDR3 DNA reads TGTGCCAGCAGCCGATTAGGACTAGCGGGGGGCAATGAGCAGTTCTTC. This sequence encodes CASSRLGLAGGNEQFF.

This clonotype was found many times. The CDR3 loop is CSVDEGDVHGYTF. CDR3 coding DNA: TGCAGCGTTGACGAAGGGGACGTGCATGGCTACACCTTC. V gene TRBV29-1 combines with J gene TRBJ1-2; D possibly corresponds to TRBD1 (5 bases). From germline, CDR1 is SQVTM and CDR2 ANQGSEA. Trimming took 3 bases from V and 6 from J, leaving 14 bases between them. The CDR3 extends over 13 amino acids.

The gene calls are TRBV5-4 and TRBJ2-2, with TRBD1 identical over 10 bases. The V gene's germline CDR1 is SGHNT and CDR2 YYREEE (reference sequence). CDR3 length equals 15 residues. V shed 2 bases and J 4 bases; nucleotides not matched to a gene: 2. DNA of the CDR3: TGTGCCAGCAGCTTAGGGGACAGGGGCACCGGGGAGCTGTTTTTT. Its protein is CASSLGDRGTGELFF.

This clonotype occurred many times. This chain links TRBV4-1 with TRBJ2-1, with 13 nucleotides matching TRBD2. This CDR3 has 15 amino acids. With V trimmed by 1 base and J by 7 bases, 1 base remained unmatched. From germline, CDR1 is MGHRA and CDR2 YSYEKL. CDR3: CASSQGLAGGNEQFF. The CDR3 DNA follows: TGCGCCAGCAGCCAAGGACTAGCGGGGGGAAATGAGCAGTTCTTC.

This clonotype showed up many times. The gene calls are TRBV6-1 and TRBJ1-1; no clear D gene. The V end lost 5 bases, the J end lost 0 bases, and 16 bases lay between the germline ends. Germline CDR1 reads MNHNS; CDR2 reads SASEGT. This CDR3 has 16 residues. DNA for the CDR3: TGTGCCAGCAGTCCTCCCGACCGCTACCTGAACACTGAAGCTTTCTTT. Translating gives CASSPPDRYLNTEAFF.

This clonotype was seen at least ten times. CDR3 bases: TGCAGTGCTAGAGACCTACTAGCGGGAGAGGCAGATACGCAGTATTTT. Protein sequence: CSARDLLAGEADTQYF. The gene calls are TRBV20-1 and TRBJ2-3, with TRBD2 matching over 11 bases. This CDR3 contains 16 residues. V lost 0 bases, J lost 4 bases, and 6 bases stayed unmatched. The germline V gene encodes CDR1 DFQATT and CDR2 SNEGSKA (reference sequence).

This clonotype was counted ten times or more. The chain is built from TRBV15 and TRBJ2-1; D might be TRBD1 or TRBD2, each matching 6 bases. The V gene lost 1 base and the J gene lost 10 bases, with 11 bases spanning the gap. The CDR3 covers 13 residues. The V gene's germline CDR1 is LNHNV and CDR2 YYDKDF (reference sequence). The CDR3 spells CATSRVFGGEQFF. Written as DNA, the CDR3 is TGTGCCACCAGCAGAGTGTTCGGGGGCGAGCAGTTCTTC.

The table lists this clonotype with many counts. The rearrangement uses TRBV5-1 and TRBJ2-1; no reliable D call. Trimming pared 0 bases from V and 0 bases from J, leaving 13 bases between. The CDR3 consists of 17 residues. Germline values: CDR1 SGHRS, CDR2 YFSETQ. The CDR3, as DNA: TGCGCCAGCAGCTTGGTCAGCTCCTCGGGCTCCTACAATGAGCAGTTCTTC. Translated, it gives CASSLVSSSGSYNEQFF.

This chain connects TRBV7-8 to TRBJ2-3; tentative D call: TRBD2 (5 bases). The CDR3 consists of 15 residues. Germline CDR1 reads SGHVS; CDR2 reads FQNEAQ. V was clipped by 1 base and J by 5 bases, with 13 bases between them. The CDR3 here is CASSLVSRRGDTQYF. The CDR3 DNA follows: TGTGCCAGCAGCTTAGTGTCTCGTCGGGGAGATACGCAGTATTTT.

This clonotype was detected ten times or more. V usage is TRBV7-9 and J usage is TRBJ2-1; weak D call: TRBD2 (5 bases). The germline CDR1 and CDR2 sequences are SEHNR and FQNEAQ (reference sequence). Trimming cost V 3 bases and J 9 bases, with 18 bases left between them. The CDR3 sequence is 15 residues long. CDR3 in DNA: TGTGCCAGCAGCTTTCTCCTGGGAGTCAGTGGTGAGCAGTTCTTC. Translated, it gives CASSFLLGVSGEQFF.

At least ten counts were recorded for this clonotype. This rearrangement joins TRBV27 to TRBJ2-1; D is possibly TRBD2 (6 bases). The CDR3 totals 16 residues. Looked up from germline, CDR1 is MNHEY and CDR2 is SMNVEV (reference sequence). V lost 7 bases and J 0 bases, leaving 16 bases between the germline ends. Written as DNA, the CDR3 is TGTGCCAGCACACATGGGGGGAGGAGCTCCTACAATGAGCAGTTCTTC. It yields the protein CASTHGGRSSYNEQFF.

This clonotype has a count of ten or more. The gene calls are TRBV19 and TRBJ1-1; no clear D. The germline V gene encodes CDR1 LNHDA and CDR2 SQIVND (reference sequence). This CDR3 has 13 residues. V lost 2 bases and J lost 1, with 5 bases in between. The CDR3: CASSIRENTEAFF. CDR3 DNA sequence: TGTGCCAGTAGTATAAGGGAGAACACTGAAGCTTTCTTT.

This clonotype was recorded many times. The chain uses TRBV20-1 and TRBJ2-3, with 8 bases matching TRBD2. CDR1 and CDR2 from the germline V gene are DFQATT and SNEGSKA (reference sequence). With V trimmed by 5 bases and J by 3 bases, 13 bases remained unmatched. The CDR3 spans 16 residues. CDR3 amino acids: CSAGTRGGSGTDTQYF. The CDR3 DNA sequence: TGCAGTGCTGGGACTAGAGGGGGTTCCGGGACAGATACGCAGTATTTT.

The table lists this clonotype with many counts. The CDR3 sequence: CASSSAGISDEQFF. CDR3 DNA sequence: TGTGCCAGCAGTTCGGCAGGAATCAGCGATGAGCAGTTCTTC. V usage is TRBV28 and J usage is TRBJ2-1; D remains unclear. The V end lost 4 bases, the J end lost 8 bases, and 15 bases lay between the germline ends. The CDR3 totals 14 residues. Germline V gene sequence: CDR1 MDHEN, CDR2 SYDVKM.

This chain joins TRBV7-8 and TRBJ2-2, with D tentatively TRBD1 or TRBD2 (5 bases each). This CDR3 is built from 15 residues. Germline V gene sequence: CDR1 SGHVS, CDR2 FQNEAQ. Trimming stripped 6 bases from V and 6 bases from J, with 17 bases between. The CDR3 is CASSHRDLSAGELFF. CDR3 coding DNA: TGTGCCAGCAGTCACCGGGACCTCAGCGCCGGGGAGCTGTTTTTT.

This clonotype has ten or more counts. The chain couples TRBV29-1 to TRBJ2-3; D is perhaps TRBD1 or TRBD2 (5 bases each). CDR3 length: 11 amino acids. The germline CDR1 and CDR2 sequences are SQVTM and ANQGSEA. The CDR3 DNA sequence: TGCAGTTGGGGGTTCACAGATACGCAGTATTTT. Translation: CSWGFTDTQYF.

This clonotype was seen repeatedly, ten times or more. This chain joins TRBV9 and TRBJ2-1; possibly TRBD1 or TRBD2 for D (5 bases each). Per the germline V gene, CDR1 is SGDLS and CDR2 is YYNGEE. CDR3 length equals 14 residues. The germline V and J ends were trimmed by 1 base and 6 bases, with 11 bases remaining between them. The CDR3 reads CASSVLPGANEQFF. The CDR3 bases are TGTGCCAGCAGCGTATTGCCCGGGGCCAATGAGCAGTTCTTC.

This clonotype showed up many times. This chain links TRBV7-8 with TRBJ2-5, with D maybe TRBD1 (5 bases). The V gene lost 2 bases and the J gene lost 6 bases, with 10 bases spanning the gap. Germline lookup yields CDR1 SGHVS and CDR2 FQNEAQ. The CDR3 extends over 13 amino acids. CDR3 region: CASSLRAGQTQYF. The CDR3 DNA is TGTGCCAGCAGCTTAAGGGCAGGGCAGACCCAGTACTTC.

The table lists this clonotype with many counts. This rearrangement joins TRBV20-1 to TRBJ2-7, with D tentatively TRBD1 (5 bases). CDR1 and CDR2 from the germline V gene are DFQATT and SNEGSKA (reference sequence). CDR3 length: 12 residues. Trimming cost V 6 bases and J 1 base, with 10 bases left between them. The CDR3 bases are TGCAGTGCGAGTAAGGGGTCCTACGAGCAGTACTTC. Translation: CSASKGSYEQYF.

This clonotype has ten or more counts. The chain has TRBV12-3 or TRBV12-4 and TRBJ2-3; D is undetermined. The CDR3 runs 13 residues. V shed 5 bases and J shed 6 bases, with 12 bases lying between them. CDR3 protein: CASSQARTDTQYF. The CDR3 DNA reads as TGTGCCAGCAGTCAGGCCCGGACGGATACGCAGTATTTT.